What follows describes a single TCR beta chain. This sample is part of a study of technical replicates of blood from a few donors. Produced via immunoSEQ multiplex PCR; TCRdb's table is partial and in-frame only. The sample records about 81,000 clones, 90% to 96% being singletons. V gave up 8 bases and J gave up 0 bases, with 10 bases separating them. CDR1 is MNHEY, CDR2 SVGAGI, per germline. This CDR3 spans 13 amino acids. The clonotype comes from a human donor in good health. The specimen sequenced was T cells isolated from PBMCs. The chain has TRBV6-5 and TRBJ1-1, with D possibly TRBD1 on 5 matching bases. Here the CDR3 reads CASGQTMNTEAFF. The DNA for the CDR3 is TGTGCCAGCGGACAAACCATGAACACTGAAGCTTTCTTT.